Each of the 4 T cell receptor beta chains below was sequenced from the same sample in a study of patients and donors after allogeneic stem cell transplantation. From the RT-PCR reads, TCRdb called clonotypes with MiXCR, one entry per CDR3 protein. In the table there are 150,000 to 250,000 distinct CDR3 sequences, around two fifths of which are singletons. The sequencing sample was made of blood, either unsorted or a sorted T cell fraction (not recorded which). The origin of the receptors is a human donor who was either an allogeneic HSCT recipient or a stem cell or donor lymphocyte infusion donor (not recorded which). It is not recorded whose cells these are; they may come from a transplant donor.

The V gene is TRBV2, the J gene TRBJ2-3; 10 bases fit TRBD2. The germline V gene encodes CDR1 SNHLY and CDR2 FYNNEI. There are 15 residues in the CDR3. With 5 bases clipped from V and 5 bases from J, the junction kept 7 bases outside the gene matches. The CDR3 bases are TGTGCCAGCAGTATTCAGCGGGAGGGCGAAGATACGCAGTATTTT. Translation gives CASSIQREGEDTQYF.

This chain links TRBV6-5 with TRBJ1-2; perhaps TRBD1 as D (6 bases). There are 14 residues in the CDR3. V gave up 0 bases and J gave up 9 bases, with 14 bases separating them. The germline V gene has CDR1 MNHEY and CDR2 SVGAGI. The CDR3 region has the DNA TGTGCCAGCAGTTACTCGAACAGGGAAAGGCGCTACACCTTC. Translating gives CASSYSNRERRYTF.

The chain's CDR3 is CASSIGGQPQHF. The CDR3 nucleotides are TGTGCCAGCAGCATAGGAGGACAGCCCCAGCATTTT. This sequence joins TRBV7-8 and TRBJ1-5; D gene uncertain. The CDR3 consists of 12 residues. Germline CDR1 is SGHVS and CDR2 is FQNEAQ. V was clipped by 5 bases and J by 7 bases, with 9 bases between them.

CDR3 bases: TGTGCCAGCAGCTTAGCACAGGGTAGAAACACCATATATTTT. Encoded protein: CASSLAQGRNTIYF. V usage is TRBV7-2 and J usage is TRBJ1-3, with D maybe TRBD1 (6 bases). The germline gives CDR1 SGHTA, CDR2 FQGNSA. The CDR3 loop spans 14 amino acids. V was pared by 0 bases and J by 5 bases, with 8 bases between. The full variable domain, rest sourced from reference TRBV7-2 and TRBJ1-3, is GAGVSQSPSNKVTEKGKDVELRCDPISGHTALYWYRQSLGQGLEFLIYFQGNSAPDKSGLPSDRFSAERTGGSVSTLTIQRTQQEDSAVYLCASSLAQGRNTIYFGEGSWLTVV.